This T cell receptor (beta chain) was captured by sequencing in a study of cytomegalovirus exposure and HLA in healthy donors. Remarks on this clone: Antigen unknown.

Findings and limits, study-wide: Accurate prediction of most subjects' HLA-A and HLA-B alleles from TCR beta sequences was reported.

The PCR employed 60 Vbeta primers together with 13 Jbeta primers. TCRdb's table, derived via immunoSEQ multiplex PCR, lists solely in-frame clones and lacks some. The sample includes 200,000 or so clones, roughly 81% seen only once; the top ten take around 2.2%. The trim removed 6 bases at V and 1 base at J, leaving 4 bases unmatched. CDR3 length: 15 amino acids. Germline values: CDR1 LNHDA, CDR2 SQIVND (reference sequence). The rearrangement uses TRBV19 and TRBJ1-5; TRBD1 aligns across 9 bases. The specimen was PBMCs. The source is a woman in her twenties or thirties in good health and CMV-seropositive. Written as DNA, the CDR3 is TGTGCCAGTAGGACGACAGGGGGGAGCAATCAGCCCCAGCATTTT. Translation gives CASRTTGGSNQPQHF.